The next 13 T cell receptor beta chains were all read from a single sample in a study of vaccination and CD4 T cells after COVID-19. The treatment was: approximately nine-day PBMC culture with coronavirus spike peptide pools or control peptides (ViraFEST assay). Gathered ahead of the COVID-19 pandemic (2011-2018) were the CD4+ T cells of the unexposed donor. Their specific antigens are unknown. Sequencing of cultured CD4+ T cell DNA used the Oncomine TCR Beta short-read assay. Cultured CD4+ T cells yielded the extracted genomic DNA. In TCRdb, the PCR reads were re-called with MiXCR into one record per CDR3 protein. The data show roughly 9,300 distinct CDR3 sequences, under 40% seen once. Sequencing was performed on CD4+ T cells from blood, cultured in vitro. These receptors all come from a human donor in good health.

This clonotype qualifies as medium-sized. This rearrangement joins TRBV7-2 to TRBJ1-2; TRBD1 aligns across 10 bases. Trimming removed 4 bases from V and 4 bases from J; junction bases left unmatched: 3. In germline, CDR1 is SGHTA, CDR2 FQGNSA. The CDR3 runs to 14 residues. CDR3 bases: TGTGCCAGCAGCTCGGGACAGGGGACCTATGGCTACACCTTC. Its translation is CASSSGQGTYGYTF.

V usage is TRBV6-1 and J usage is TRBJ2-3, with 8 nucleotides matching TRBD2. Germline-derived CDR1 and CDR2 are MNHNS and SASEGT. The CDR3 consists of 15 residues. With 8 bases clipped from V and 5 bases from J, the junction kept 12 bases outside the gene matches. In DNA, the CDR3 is TGTGCCAGCTCAATAGCGGGACTCACGGGAGATACGCAGTATTTT. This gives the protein CASSIAGLTGDTQYF.

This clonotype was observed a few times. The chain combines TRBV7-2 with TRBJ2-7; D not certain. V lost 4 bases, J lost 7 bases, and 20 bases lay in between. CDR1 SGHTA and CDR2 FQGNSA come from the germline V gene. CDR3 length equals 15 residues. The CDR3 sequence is CASSSGSVPSEEQYF. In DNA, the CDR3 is TGTGCCAGCAGCTCCGGTTCGGTACCATCCGAGGAGCAGTACTTC.

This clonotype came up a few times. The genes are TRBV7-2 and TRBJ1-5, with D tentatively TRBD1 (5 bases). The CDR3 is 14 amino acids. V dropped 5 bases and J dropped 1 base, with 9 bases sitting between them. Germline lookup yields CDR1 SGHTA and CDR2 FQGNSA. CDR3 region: CASSPDRSNQPQHF. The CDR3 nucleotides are TGTGCCAGCAGCCCTGACAGAAGCAATCAGCCCCAGCATTTT.

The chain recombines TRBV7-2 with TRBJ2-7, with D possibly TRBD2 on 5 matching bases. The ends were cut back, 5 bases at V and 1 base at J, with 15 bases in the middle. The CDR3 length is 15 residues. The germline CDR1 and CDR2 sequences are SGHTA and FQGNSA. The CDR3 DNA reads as TGTGCCAGCAGCCTCTATGGAGCGGATTCCTACGAGCAGTACTTC. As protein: CASSLYGADSYEQYF.

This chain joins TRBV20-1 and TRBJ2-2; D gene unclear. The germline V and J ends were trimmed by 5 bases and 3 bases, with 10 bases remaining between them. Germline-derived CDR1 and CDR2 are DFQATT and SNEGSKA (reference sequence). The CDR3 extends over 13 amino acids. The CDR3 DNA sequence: TGCAGTGCTTCCACACCCTACACCGGGGAGCTGTTTTTT. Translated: CSASTPYTGELFF.

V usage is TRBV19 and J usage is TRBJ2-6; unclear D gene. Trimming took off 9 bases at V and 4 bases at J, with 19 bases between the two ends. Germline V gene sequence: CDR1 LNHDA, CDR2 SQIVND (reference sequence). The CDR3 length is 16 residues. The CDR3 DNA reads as TGTGCCAGCAACCCCGCGTCAGGACGCGGGGCCAACGTCCTGACTTTC. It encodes CASNPASGRGANVLTF.

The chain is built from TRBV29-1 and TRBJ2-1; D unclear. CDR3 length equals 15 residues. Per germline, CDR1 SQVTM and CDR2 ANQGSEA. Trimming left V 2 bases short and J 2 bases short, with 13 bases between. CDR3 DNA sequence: TGCAGCGTTGAACCCTATCGTGGACCCTACAATGAGCAGTTCTTC. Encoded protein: CSVEPYRGPYNEQFF.

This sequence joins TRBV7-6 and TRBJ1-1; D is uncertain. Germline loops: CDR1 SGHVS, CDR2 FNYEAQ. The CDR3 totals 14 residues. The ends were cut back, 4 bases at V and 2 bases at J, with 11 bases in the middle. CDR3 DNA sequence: TGTGCCAGCAGCTCCTCCGGGGTAAACACTGAAGCTTTCTTT. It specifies CASSSSGVNTEAFF.

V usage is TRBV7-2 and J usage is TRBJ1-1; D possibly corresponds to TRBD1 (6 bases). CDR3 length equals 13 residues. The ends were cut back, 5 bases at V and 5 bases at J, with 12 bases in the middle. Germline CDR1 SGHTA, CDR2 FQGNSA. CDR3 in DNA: TGTGCCAGCAGCCAGTCCCAGGGGACTGAAGCTTTCTTT. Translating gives CASSQSQGTEAFF.

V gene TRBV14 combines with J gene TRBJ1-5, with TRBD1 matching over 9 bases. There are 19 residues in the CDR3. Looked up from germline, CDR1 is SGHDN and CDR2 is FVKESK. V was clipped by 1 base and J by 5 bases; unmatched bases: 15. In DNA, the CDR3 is TGTGCCAGCAGCCAAGGACAGGGGGTTAACGGTCTCCTTTATCAGCCCCAGCATTTT. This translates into CASSQGQGVNGLLYQPQHF.

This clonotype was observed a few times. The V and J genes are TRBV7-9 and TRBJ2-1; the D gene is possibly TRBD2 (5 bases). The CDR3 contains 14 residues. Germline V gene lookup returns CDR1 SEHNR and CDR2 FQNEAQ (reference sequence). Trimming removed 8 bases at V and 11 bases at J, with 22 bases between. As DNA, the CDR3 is TGTGCCAGCGCGGCAGATGGGCGGAGGTTAAAGCAGTTCTTC. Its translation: CASAADGRRLKQFF.

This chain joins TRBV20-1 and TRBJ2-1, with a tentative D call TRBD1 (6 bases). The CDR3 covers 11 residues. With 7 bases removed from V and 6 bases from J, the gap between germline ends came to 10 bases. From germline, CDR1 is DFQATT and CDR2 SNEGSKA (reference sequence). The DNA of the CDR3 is TGCAGTGGGGGGCAGGGCAATGAGCAGTTCTTC. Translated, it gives CSGGQGNEQFF.